Listed below are T cell receptor beta chains from one sample, sequenced in a study of blood T cell repertoires in COVID-19. The repertoire was sequenced with immunoSEQ multiplex PCR; TCRdb's copy has only in-frame clones and lacks some. The repertoire holds more than 200,000 clones, with 82% as singletons. The sample consisted of peripheral blood. All receptors come from a woman over 75 with active or convalescent COVID-19. The CDR3 runs from the conserved cysteine through the conserved F or W. Each record gives: D gene, clone size, V gene, J gene, CDR3 length, CDR3 protein, CDR3 DNA. The D gene is left open where the match is weak. Expanded clones are given a class, and other clones once, few, many or no size at all.

D: -
size: -
V: TRBV23-1
J: TRBJ2-7
length: 15
CDR3: CASSQSLREAYEQYF
DNA: TGCGCCAGCAGTCAATCACTCAGGGAGGCCTACGAGCAGTACTTC

D: TRBD2
size: once
V: TRBV7-6
J: TRBJ2-1
length: 17
CDR3: CASSPKTSGGIYNEQFF
DNA: TGTGCCAGCAGCCCGAAGACTAGCGGGGGTATATACAATGAGCAGTTCTTC

D: -
size: -
V: TRBV6-1
J: TRBJ1-3
length: 14
CDR3: CASSEVFLGNTIYF
DNA: TGTGCCAGCAGTGAAGTATTTTTGGGAAACACCATATATTTT

D: -
size: -
V: TRBV5-6
J: TRBJ1-5
length: 17
CDR3: CASSLGGGFYSNQPQHF
DNA: TGTGCCAGCAGCTTGGGGGGAGGTTTTTATAGCAATCAGCCCCAGCATTTT

D: TRBD2
size: -
V: TRBV5-1
J: TRBJ2-1
length: 16
CDR3: CASSFLAGFGYNEQFF
DNA: TGCGCCAGCAGCTTTTTAGCGGGATTCGGTTACAATGAGCAGTTCTTC

D: TRBD1
size: -
V: TRBV19
J: TRBJ2-4
length: 13
CDR3: CASSTTGANIQYF
DNA: TGTGCCAGTAGTACCACAGGGGCAAACATTCAGTACTTC

D: TRBD2
size: -
V: TRBV19
J: TRBJ2-1
length: 17
CDR3: CASSGGLAGVNKNEQFF
DNA: TGTGCCAGTAGTGGGGGACTAGCGGGAGTTAATAAGAATGAGCAGTTCTTC

D: TRBD2
size: once
V: TRBV10-3
J: TRBJ2-7
length: 16
CDR3: CAISESVAGVMGEQYF
DNA: TGTGCCATCAGTGAGTCGGTAGCGGGAGTCATGGGCGAGCAGTACTTC

D: -
size: -
V: TRBV6-1
J: TRBJ2-2
length: 14
CDR3: CASSDIPNTGELFF
DNA: TGTGCCAGCAGTGATATCCCGAACACCGGGGAGCTGTTTTTT

D: TRBD1
size: -
V: TRBV27
J: TRBJ1-1
length: 14
CDR3: CASTLTGGSTEAFF
DNA: TGTGCCAGCACCCTGACAGGGGGTTCCACTGAAGCTTTCTTT

D: -
size: -
V: TRBV7-2
J: TRBJ2-3
length: 14
CDR3: CASSLAPGTDTQYF
DNA: TGTGCCAGCAGCTTAGCGCCAGGCACAGATACGCAGTATTTT

D: -
size: -
V: TRBV18
J: TRBJ2-7
length: 14
CDR3: CASSLSGVTYEQYF
DNA: TGTGCCAGCTCACTTTCCGGGGTAACCTACGAGCAGTACTTC

D: TRBD1
size: few
V: TRBV6-1
J: TRBJ1-5
length: 16
CDR3: CASSELWDRGNQPQHF
DNA: TGTGCCAGCAGTGAATTATGGGACAGGGGCAATCAGCCCCAGCATTTT

D: -
size: -
V: TRBV28
J: TRBJ1-2
length: 14
CDR3: CASSSATVNYGYTF
DNA: TGTGCCAGCAGTTCCGCGACTGTAAACTATGGCTACACCTTC

D: -
size: -
V: TRBV6-1
J: TRBJ1-2
length: 14
CDR3: CASSESDSYYGYTF
DNA: TGTGCCAGCAGTGAATCCGACTCCTACTACGGCTACACCTTC

D: -
size: -
V: TRBV7-2
J: TRBJ1-5
length: 16
CDR3: CASSSTPHIVAQPQHF
DNA: TGTGCCAGCAGCTCAACCCCTCACATTGTGGCTCAGCCCCAGCATTTT

D: TRBD2
size: -
V: TRBV6-5
J: TRBJ2-1
length: 15
CDR3: CASRAQRGSYNEQFF
DNA: TGTGCCAGCAGAGCCCAGCGGGGCTCCTACAATGAGCAGTTCTTC

D: -
size: -
V: TRBV7-9
J: TRBJ2-5
length: 17
CDR3: CASSLVKLSGEQETQYF
DNA: TGTGCCAGCAGCTTAGTTAAGTTATCGGGGGAGCAAGAGACCCAGTACTTC

D: TRBD1
size: -
V: TRBV18
J: TRBJ1-5
length: 16
CDR3: CASSPFRQGDLSPQHF
DNA: TGTGCCAGCTCACCCTTCCGGCAGGGGGATCTATCGCCCCAGCATTTT

D: TRBD1
size: -
V: TRBV18
J: TRBJ2-7
length: 15
CDR3: CASSRNSGQGYEQYF
DNA: TGTGCCAGCTCACGCAACTCGGGACAGGGGTACGAGCAGTACTTC

D: -
size: few
V: TRBV10-3
J: TRBJ2-1
length: 13
CDR3: CAISESIRGVQFF
DNA: TGTGCCATCAGTGAGTCTATACGCGGGGTGCAGTTCTTC

D: -
size: -
V: TRBV6-2/TRBV6-3
J: TRBJ1-1
length: 14
CDR3: CASSYHGERAEAFF
DNA: TGTGCCAGCAGTTACCACGGGGAAAGGGCTGAAGCTTTCTTT

D: -
size: -
V: TRBV6-6
J: TRBJ1-2
length: 13
CDR3: CASSPGGPGGYTF
DNA: TGTGCCAGCAGCCCCGGAGGGCCTGGGGGCTACACCTTC

D: TRBD2
size: -
V: TRBV28
J: TRBJ2-1
length: 16
CDR3: CASSLSREFGNNEQFF
DNA: TGTGCCAGCAGTTTATCGCGGGAGTTTGGGAACAATGAGCAGTTCTTC

D: -
size: -
V: TRBV5-4
J: TRBJ1-4
length: 15
CDR3: CASSPRGVDGEKLFF
DNA: TGTGCCAGCAGTCCGCGGGGGGTTGATGGAGAAAAACTGTTTTTT

D: TRBD1
size: -
V: TRBV5-1
J: TRBJ1-6
length: 16
CDR3: CASSLGQGDGNSPLHF
DNA: TGCGCCAGCAGCTTGGGCCAGGGGGATGGCAATTCACCCCTCCACTTT

D: TRBD2
size: few
V: TRBV5-1
J: TRBJ2-1
length: 16
CDR3: CASSSYGLAGGGEQFF
DNA: TGCGCCAGCAGCTCCTATGGACTAGCGGGAGGAGGTGAGCAGTTCTTC